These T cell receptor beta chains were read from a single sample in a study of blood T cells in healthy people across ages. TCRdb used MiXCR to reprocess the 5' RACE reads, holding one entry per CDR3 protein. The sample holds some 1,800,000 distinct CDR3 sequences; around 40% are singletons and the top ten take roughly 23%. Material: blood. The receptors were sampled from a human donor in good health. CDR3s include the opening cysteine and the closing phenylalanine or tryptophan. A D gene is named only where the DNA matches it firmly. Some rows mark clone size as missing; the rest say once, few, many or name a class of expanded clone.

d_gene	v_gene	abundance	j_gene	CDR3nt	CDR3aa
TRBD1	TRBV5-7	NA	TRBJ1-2	TGTGCCAGCAGCATGGACAGGGCCGTCTATGGCTACACCTTC	CASSMDRAVYGYTF
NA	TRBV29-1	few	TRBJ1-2	TGCAGCGTCAGGACTGACTCCGTGGGCTACACCTTC	CSVRTDSVGYTF
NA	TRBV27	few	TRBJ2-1	TGTGCCAGCAGTTTACAGCGTCAAGCATACAATGAGCAGTTCTTC	CASSLQRQAYNEQFF
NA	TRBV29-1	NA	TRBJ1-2	TGCAGCGTTGACGGGGACGTATTTAACCATGGCTACACCTTC	CSVDGDVFNHGYTF
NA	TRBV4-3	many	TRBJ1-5	TGCGCCAGCAGCCAAGATCTGGGCCAGCCCCAGCATTTT	CASSQDLGQPQHF
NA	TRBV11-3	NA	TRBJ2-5	TGTGCCAGCAGCTTAGGGGGCAGGGGCCATGAGACCCAGTACTTC	CASSLGGRGHETQYF
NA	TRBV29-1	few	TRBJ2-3	TGCAGCGTTCTCCCCGGGGGGCTAGGCACAGATACGCAGTATTTT	CSVLPGGLGTDTQYF
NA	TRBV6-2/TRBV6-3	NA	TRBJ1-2	TGTGCCAGCAGCCTCCTCTCCTACAGGGACGGCGGCTACACCTTC	CASSLLSYRDGGYTF
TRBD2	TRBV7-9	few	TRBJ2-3	TGTGCCAGCAGCCCCCGACTAGCGGATTACACAGATACGCAGTATTTT	CASSPRLADYTDTQYF
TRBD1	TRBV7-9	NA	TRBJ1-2	TGTGCCAGCAGCCACACAGTATCACAGGGGGCGTATGGCTACACCTTC	CASSHTVSQGAYGYTF
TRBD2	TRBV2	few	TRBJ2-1	TGTGCCAGCAGTTATACTAGAGCGGGGGGGACGGGTGAGCAGTTCTTC	CASSYTRAGGTGEQFF
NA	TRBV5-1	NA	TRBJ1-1	TGCGCCAGCAGCTTGAGAGCAACCCTGGACACTGAAGCTTTCTTT	CASSLRATLDTEAFF
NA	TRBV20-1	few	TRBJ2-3	TGCAGTGCTAGAGATAGGCTGTTCACAGATACGCAGTATTTT	CSARDRLFTDTQYF
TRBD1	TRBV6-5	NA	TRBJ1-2	TGTGCCAGCAGTTACTCCAGGGGGTTTAACTATGGCTACACCTTC	CASSYSRGFNYGYTF
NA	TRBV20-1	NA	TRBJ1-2	TGCAGTGCACGAAAGGGGGGCAATGGCTACACCTTC	CSARKGGNGYTF
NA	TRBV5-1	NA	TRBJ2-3	TGCGCCAGCTCGAGGGAGGGACAAGGCGCAGATACGCAGTATTTT	CASSREGQGADTQYF
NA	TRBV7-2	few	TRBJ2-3	TGTGCCAGCAGCTTATACGCCCCCCGGGCTATAGCAGATACGCAGTATTTT	CASSLYAPRAIADTQYF
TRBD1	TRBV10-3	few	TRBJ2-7	TGTGCCATCAGTGACCAGGACAGGGGCGAGCAGTACTTC	CAISDQDRGEQYF
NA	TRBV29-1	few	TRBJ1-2	TGCAGCGTTGAGTGGGTGTATGGCTACACCTTC	CSVEWVYGYTF
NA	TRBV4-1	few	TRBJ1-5	TGCGCCAGCAGCCAAGGCTCTTGGCTGGACCAGCATTTT	CASSQGSWLDQHF
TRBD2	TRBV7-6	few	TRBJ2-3	TGTGCCAGCAGCTACACTAGCGGGGGGGGGCGCACAGATACGCAGTATTTT	CASSYTSGGGRTDTQYF
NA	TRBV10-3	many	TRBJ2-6	TGTGCCATCAGTGCGTTAATAGACTCTGGGGCCAACGTCCTGACTTTC	CAISALIDSGANVLTF
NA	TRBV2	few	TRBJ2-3	TGTGCCAGCACGAGCGACAGAAGCACAGATACGCAGTATTTT	CASTSDRSTDTQYF
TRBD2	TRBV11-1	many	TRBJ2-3	TGTGCCGCCCAAGGCTCGGGGGGGGATACGCAGTATTTT	CAAQGSGGDTQYF
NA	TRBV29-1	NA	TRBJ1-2	TGCAGCGCCCAGACCCCAAGACAGGCCCCATCTAACTATGGCTACACCTTC	CSAQTPRQAPSNYGYTF
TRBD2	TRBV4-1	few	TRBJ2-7	TGCGCCAGCAGCCCTTCCGGTAGCGGGTACCCTTACGAGCAGTACTTC	CASSPSGSGYPYEQYF
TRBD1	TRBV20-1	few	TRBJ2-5	TGCAGTGCTAGAGAGACAGGGGGTGAGACCCAGTACTTC	CSARETGGETQYF